One and the same sample provided the 7 T cell receptor beta chains below, sequenced in a study. TCRdb fed the RT-PCR reads into MiXCR, producing one record per CDR3 protein. The sample comprises about 700,000 distinct CDR3 sequences, over 12% of which are singletons, and just over 3.5% rests with the top ten. The sample taken for sequencing was memory CD4+ T cells from blood. These receptors were taken from a female donor in good health, serving as a healthy control.

There are many counts of this clonotype. The chain uses TRBV4-3 and TRBJ2-3; tentatively, D is TRBD1 (7 bases). The germline CDR1 and CDR2 sequences are LGHNA and YSLEER. V dropped 4 bases and J dropped 0 bases, with 14 bases sitting between them. The CDR3 is made up of 16 amino acids. CDR3 in DNA: TGCGCCAGCAGCCGCAGACAGGGACTTAGCACAGATACGCAGTATTTT. Translation: CASSRRQGLSTDTQYF.

This clonotype has more than one count but fewer than ten. This chain uses TRBV10-3 with TRBJ1-1; no clear D. The CDR3 contains 12 residues. The V gene's germline CDR1 is ENHRY and CDR2 SYGVKD. V dropped 3 bases and J dropped 4 bases, with 6 bases sitting between them. The CDR3 sequence: CAISDSGTEAFF. The CDR3 nucleotides are TGTGCCATCAGTGACAGTGGCACTGAAGCTTTCTTT.

Only a few counts were recorded for this clonotype. This chain connects TRBV28 to TRBJ1-3; maybe TRBD1 (6 bases). The CDR3 is 17 amino acids. Germline CDR1 MDHEN, CDR2 SYDVKM. The V end was cut by 6 bases, the J end by 0 bases, with 18 bases between. CDR3 DNA sequence: TGTGCCAGCAGGGCGACCGCAGGGGTTCTCTCTGGAAACACCATATATTTT. This encodes CASRATAGVLSGNTIYF.

This clonotype was detected ten times or more. CDR3 sequence (DNA): TGTGCCAGCAGCTTTCGTCTACTCACAGATACGCAGTATTTT. Translation gives CASSFRLLTDTQYF. This chain uses TRBV5-6 with TRBJ2-3, with D unresolved. CDR1 and CDR2 from the germline V gene are SGHDT and YYEEEE. Trimming shortened V by 2 bases and J by 2 bases, and 9 bases separated the two germline ends. The CDR3 contains 14 residues.

The gene calls are TRBV18 and TRBJ2-7; perhaps TRBD1 as D (5 bases). This CDR3 contains 16 residues. V was clipped by 2 bases and J by 0 bases, with 14 bases between them. Germline CDR1 reads KGHSH; CDR2 reads LQKENI. This CDR3 is CASSPRGGDASYEQYF. DNA of the CDR3: TGTGCCAGCTCACCAAGGGGTGGGGATGCCTCCTACGAGCAGTACTTC.

Regarding this clonotype: Possible read error: a much larger clone is one base away. Because it lacks the conserved phenylalanine or tryptophan at the end, this CDR3 is likely a read error. The rearrangement uses TRBV4-2 and TRBJ2-7; TRBD2 aligns across 11 bases. Germline loops: CDR1 LGHNA, CDR2 YNFKEQ. CDR3 length: 15 residues. Germline trimming cut 0 bases from V and 6 bases from J; bases unmatched to any gene: 4. CDR3 region: CASSQDRLAGGEQYL. As DNA, the CDR3 is TGTGCCAGCAGCCAAGATCGGCTAGCGGGAGGCGAGCAGTACCTC.

Only a few counts were recorded for this clonotype. CDR3 in amino acids: CASSAPGLAEFYEQYF. As DNA, the CDR3 is TGTGCCAGCAGTGCGCCGGGACTAGCGGAGTTCTACGAGCAGTACTTC. V is TRBV25-1 and J is TRBJ2-7, with TRBD2 matching over 11 bases. Germline V gives CDR1 MGHDK, CDR2 SYGVNS. The CDR3 is made up of 16 amino acids. The J segment lost 3 bases and the V segment lost 4 bases, leaving 8 bases of the junction unmatched.